This TCR beta chain was profiled in a study of T cell repertoires in cytomegalovirus infection. Overall study context: Used in the study were CMV epitopes, some recently identified and HLA-C-restricted, others well-studied and HLA-B-restricted. Carrying CMV and the relevant HLA type showed in public TCR beta signatures.

Findings and limits, study-wide: HLA-C-restricted CMV-specific TCR beta clonotypes were dominant in the ex vivo response.

The sample holds a few counts of this clonotype. Its antigen is not identified. One entry per CDR3 protein results from TCRdb running MiXCR on the reads. The repertoire holds nearly 700,000 distinct CDR3 sequences, with roughly 33% as singletons. V was pared by 1 base and J by 5 bases, with 3 bases of the junction left unmatched. The CDR3 is 14 amino acids. Material: cultured PBMCs, obtained from culture after CMV antigen stimulation. The gene calls are TRBV12-3 or TRBV12-4 and TRBJ2-7; 9 bases align to TRBD1. The sequence came from a human donor in good health (CMV status not recorded). Some clones in this sample may be carry-over from other donors' samples. CDR3 sequence: CASSLGDRDHEQYF. The CDR3, as DNA: TGTGCCAGCAGTTTAGGGGACAGGGACCACGAGCAGTACTTC.